The rows below give T cell receptor beta chains drawn from one sample of a study of T cell repertoires in cytomegalovirus infection. Their antigens are not known. TCRdb called the reads again in MiXCR, with one record for every CDR3 protein. The sample has around 310,000 distinct CDR3 sequences; 29% are singletons. Source: cultured PBMCs, taken from culture after CMV antigen stimulation. The receptors were sampled from a human donor in good health (CMV status not recorded). Some clones in this sample may be carry-over from other donors' samples. The CDR3 runs from the conserved cysteine through the conserved F or W. Each record gives: V gene, J gene, CDR3 protein.

>TRBV28|TRBJ2-5
CASSMPDRVHQETQYF
>TRBV7-9|TRBJ2-7
CASSLLGSTSYEQYF
>TRBV28|TRBJ2-1
CASSLEGTGYNEQFF
>TRBV27|TRBJ2-5
CASNRDRWGETQYF
>TRBV12-3/TRBV12-4|TRBJ2-7
CASSSSRTRRGTYEQYF
>TRBV7-2|TRBJ2-3
CASSMPGHAIYSTDTQYF
>TRBV20-1|TRBJ1-1
CSASQQGLNTEAFF
>TRBV9|TRBJ2-5
CASSGTSDGTQYF
>TRBV19|TRBJ1-5
CASKGRSNQPQHF
>TRBV5-4|TRBJ2-1
CASSNSKGYAYNEQFF
>TRBV19|TRBJ2-1
CASSWTAANEQFF
>TRBV11-2|TRBJ2-1
CASSLGVYNEQFF
>TRBV12-5|TRBJ2-1
CASGSAAGSYNEQFF
>TRBV7-8|TRBJ2-5
CASSPRTSGGGRETQYF
>TRBV14|TRBJ2-2
CASSMTSPGELFF
>TRBV5-1|TRBJ2-5
CASSLWGDFQETQYF
>TRBV4-2|TRBJ2-5
CASSQDGLPQYF
>TRBV27|TRBJ2-2
CASSLAQVTGELFF
>TRBV29-1|TRBJ2-1
CSGRTGLGLNEQFF
>TRBV27|TRBJ1-5
CATAGTGSNQPQHF
>TRBV19|TRBJ2-7
CASSPRSPRTGGSYEQYF
>TRBV15|TRBJ2-3
CATREIGTATTDTQYF
>TRBV7-3|TRBJ2-1
CASSPAAGEYNEQFF